Listed below are T cell receptor beta chains from one sample, sequenced in a study of T cell changes during pregnancy in multiple sclerosis. Assay used: immunoSEQ multiplex PCR; TCRdb lists only in-frame clones, some missing. The sample has roughly 32,000 clones; 91% are singletons. This specimen consisted of CD8+ T cells from peripheral blood mononuclear cells, obtained in the second trimester of pregnancy. The receptors here all came from a female donor in good health, enrolled as a control in a pregnancy study. The CDR3 runs from the conserved cysteine through the conserved F or W. The D gene is left open where the match is weak. Clone size is not always given. Where it is, it says once, few, many or a class for expanded clones.

size	D	V	J	CDR3	DNA
-	-	TRBV30	TRBJ2-3	CAWSGGRGTDTQYF	TGTGCCTGGAGTGGGGGGCGAGGGACAGATACGCAGTATTTT
-	TRBD1	TRBV19	TRBJ2-1	CASSAAPYRGNEQFF	TGTGCCAGTAGTGCCGCCCCCTACAGGGGCAATGAGCAGTTCTTC
-	TRBD1	TRBV9	TRBJ1-1	CASSVIGTGGMNTEAFF	TGTGCCAGCAGCGTAATAGGAACAGGGGGAATGAACACTGAAGCTTTCTTT
-	-	TRBV5-5	TRBJ2-7	CASSQPEGGYEQYF	TGTGCCAGCAGCCAACCCGAGGGCGGTTACGAGCAGTACTTC
-	-	TRBV4-2	TRBJ2-6	CASSQGAESGANVLTF	TGTGCCAGCAGCCAAGGGGCTGAGTCTGGGGCCAACGTCCTGACTTTC
-	-	TRBV7-9	TRBJ1-3	CASSAGGSGNTIYF	TGTGCCAGCAGCGCGGGAGGGTCTGGAAACACCATATATTTT
-	-	TRBV15	TRBJ1-6	CATSSNRGTSPLHF	TGTGCCACCAGCTCAAATAGGGGTACTTCACCCCTCCACTTT
-	-	TRBV15	TRBJ2-7	CATSRAGGEQYF	TGTGCCACCAGCAGAGCCGGGGGAGAGCAGTACTTC
-	-	TRBV9	TRBJ2-2	CASSVGSGSGELFF	TGTGCCAGCAGCGTAGGATCAGGGTCCGGGGAGCTGTTTTTT
-	TRBD1	TRBV10-3	TRBJ1-2	CAINRGDRDGYTF	TGTGCCATCAATAGGGGAGACAGGGATGGCTACACCTTC
-	-	TRBV5-6	TRBJ1-1	CASSLTGLAEAFF	TGTGCCAGCAGCTTGACAGGGTTAGCTGAAGCTTTCTTT
-	TRBD1	TRBV11-2	TRBJ2-5	CASSHEGARETQYF	TGTGCCAGCAGCCACGAGGGGGCCCGAGAGACCCAGTACTTC
-	-	TRBV7-9	TRBJ1-1	CASSSQQDTLNTEAFF	TGTGCCAGCAGCTCTCAACAGGATACCTTGAACACTGAAGCTTTCTTT
-	-	TRBV18	TRBJ2-2	CASSPPGRANTGELFF	TGTGCCAGCTCACCACCCGGCAGGGCCAACACCGGGGAGCTGTTTTTT
-	-	TRBV13	TRBJ2-3	CASSLGTTHTQYF	TGTGCCAGCAGCTTAGGGACTACACATACGCAGTATTTT
-	-	TRBV27	TRBJ1-1	CASVDSSLEAFF	TGTGCCAGCGTCGACAGCTCACTTGAAGCTTTCTTT
-	TRBD1	TRBV7-3	TRBJ2-7	CASSAFAGGSYEQYF	TGTGCCAGCAGCGCCTTTGCAGGGGGCTCCTACGAGCAGTACTTC
once	TRBD2	TRBV4-1	TRBJ2-4	CASSQEGGVFENIQYF	TGCGCCAGCAGCCAAGAGGGGGGGGTTTTCGAAAACATTCAGTACTTC
-	-	TRBV2	TRBJ1-1	CASSDYRRNTEAFF	TGTGCCAGCAGTGACTACAGGAGAAACACTGAAGCTTTCTTT
few	TRBD2	TRBV6-1	TRBJ2-2	CASSVSGGGTGELFF	TGTGCCAGCAGTGTGAGCGGGGGGGGGACCGGGGAGCTGTTTTTT